One TCR beta chain is described in this entry. Its antigen is undetermined. With the 5' RACE reads reprocessed, TCRdb shows one record per CDR3 protein and no DNA. The repertoire shows around 400,000 distinct CDR3 sequences; the top ten hold around 2.4%. This sample was included in a study of monozygotic twins with inflammatory bowel disease. Points from the study as a whole: Patient-specific immunosuppressive treatments may have made repertoires more variable.

Donors gave 2 to 3 ml of blood apiece. The CDR3 extends over 15 amino acids. Germline V gene lookup returns CDR1 LNHDA and CDR2 SQIVND (reference sequence). The chain uses TRBV19 and TRBJ1-1; TCRdb returns TRBD1, unconfirmable since there is no DNA. The receptor comes from a human donor with ulcerative colitis or Crohn's disease, or a healthy co-twin of an affected twin (not recorded which). Material: blood. CDR3 loop: CASTLRQGLNTEAFF.